The rows below give T cell receptor beta chains drawn from one sample of a study of blood T cell repertoires in COVID-19. The data were produced by immunoSEQ multiplex PCR, yet TCRdb's version contains in-frame clones alone and is incomplete. The sample holds under 55,000 clones, more than 80% seen once. Sequenced input: peripheral blood. These receptors all stem from a human donor in a cohort sampled during active COVID-19. Both conserved end residues are part of each CDR3. Fields, in order: V gene, clone size, J gene, D gene, CDR3 DNA, CDR3 protein. The D gene is left open where the match is weak. Clone size is shown for a subset of rows, as once, few, many or a class of expanded clone.

TRBV7-2	-	TRBJ1-1	-	TGTGCCAGCAGCACAAGAACGTTGGGGGCAGGGACTGAAGCTTTCTTT	CASSTRTLGAGTEAFF
TRBV4-2	-	TRBJ2-1	-	TGTGCCAGCAGCCAAGATGACGGGGTCCAGACCTACAATGAGCAGTTCTTC	CASSQDDGVQTYNEQFF
TRBV11-2	-	TRBJ1-1	-	TGTGCCAGCAGCTTAGGGTACAGACCGAACACTGAAGCTTTCTTT	CASSLGYRPNTEAFF
TRBV7-3	-	TRBJ2-6	TRBD1	TGTGCCAGCAGCTCAACCGGGACAGGGACCTCTGGGGCCAACGTCCTGACTTTC	CASSSTGTGTSGANVLTF
TRBV7-2	-	TRBJ2-1	-	TGTGCCAGCAGCTTAGATCTGGGCGGGGGCCGCCCACAGTTCTTC	CASSLDLGGGRPQFF
TRBV5-4	-	TRBJ2-7	-	TGTGCCAGCAGCCTAACCGGGACCGGGGGCTACGAGCAGTACTTC	CASSLTGTGGYEQYF
TRBV9	-	TRBJ2-7	TRBD1	TGTGCCAGCAGCGTAGACTCGGGACAGGGTAGTTACGAGCAGTACTTC	CASSVDSGQGSYEQYF
TRBV11-3	-	TRBJ2-7	TRBD1	TGTGCCAGCAGCCGAGACACCGGGACAGGGAGAGGCGAGCAGTACTTC	CASSRDTGTGRGEQYF
TRBV6-5	-	TRBJ2-7	TRBD1	TGTGCCAGCAGTTACTTGGGACAGCCCTACGAGCAGTACTTC	CASSYLGQPYEQYF
TRBV7-2	once	TRBJ2-5	TRBD2	TGTGCCAGCAGCTTATCCCGACTAGCGGGGTACGCGGAAGAGACCCAGTACTTC	CASSLSRLAGYAEETQYF
TRBV7-9	once	TRBJ1-2	-	TGTGCCAGCAGCCCTACAGTCAACTATGGCTACACCTTC	CASSPTVNYGYTF
TRBV19	-	TRBJ1-5	TRBD1	TGTGCCAGTAGTATAGTAAGAGGGGGCAGGAATCAGCCCCAGCATTTT	CASSIVRGGRNQPQHF
TRBV4-3	-	TRBJ1-2	-	TGCGCCAGCAGCCAAACCCGAGGAGGGATGAAGGGCTACACCTTC	CASSQTRGGMKGYTF
TRBV3-1/TRBV3-2	once	TRBJ1-1	-	TGTGCCAGCAGCCCAGGGGAACTGAACACTGAAGCTTTCTTT	CASSPGELNTEAFF
TRBV6-5	few	TRBJ2-1	TRBD2	TGTGCCAGCAGTTCGGCGGGAGGGAGGCACAATGAGCAGTTCTTC	CASSSAGGRHNEQFF
TRBV7-9	-	TRBJ1-2	TRBD1	TGTGCCAGCAGCTTAAATACAGGGGGTGGCTACACCTTC	CASSLNTGGGYTF
TRBV18	few	TRBJ2-5	TRBD2	TGTGCCAGCTCACCACCGGGACTAGCGGGACAAGAGACCCAGTACTTC	CASSPPGLAGQETQYF
TRBV30	-	TRBJ2-1	-	TGTGCCTGGAGTGCTGGGAGTAATGAGCAGTTCTTC	CAWSAGSNEQFF
TRBV28	-	TRBJ2-1	TRBD2	TGTGCCAGCGCGACTAGCGGGGGTTACAATGAGCAGTTCTTC	CASATSGGYNEQFF
TRBV7-2	-	TRBJ2-3	TRBD2	TGTGCCAGCAGCACAACTAGCGGGAGTATCCTAAATACGCAGTATTTT	CASSTTSGSILNTQYF
TRBV5-1	-	TRBJ1-1	-	TGCGCCAGCAGCTTGCCCCAAGGAGGGGCTAACACTGAAGCTTTCTTT	CASSLPQGGANTEAFF
TRBV6-2/TRBV6-3	-	TRBJ1-5	TRBD1	TGTGCCAGCAGTTACTCATCGTCAGGGGGTCAGCCCCAGCATTTT	CASSYSSSGGQPQHF
TRBV7-2	-	TRBJ2-4	-	TGTGCCAGCAGCCAAGGGTGGGGGCGGAAAAACATTCAGTACTTC	CASSQGWGRKNIQYF
TRBV6-2/TRBV6-3	-	TRBJ2-7	TRBD2	TGTGCCAGCAGTTATGAGCGGGGGAGCAGGGGCGAGCAGTACTTC	CASSYERGSRGEQYF
TRBV29-1	-	TRBJ1-2	TRBD1	TGCAGCGTCAGAATGGGGGCAGGGGGCTGGGGAGTTTCGGGCTACACCTTC	CSVRMGAGGWGVSGYTF
TRBV7-9	-	TRBJ1-3	TRBD1	TGTGCCAGCAGCACCCGGACGACAGGGTCGGGAAACACCATATATTTT	CASSTRTTGSGNTIYF
TRBV7-6	-	TRBJ1-3	TRBD1	TGTGCCAGCAGCTTAAAGGGACAGCGGACTGGAAACACCATATATTTT	CASSLKGQRTGNTIYF
TRBV6-6	-	TRBJ1-4	-	TGTGCCAGCAGTTACCCTCAGCAGGGGAATGAAAAACTGTTTTTT	CASSYPQQGNEKLFF
TRBV20-1	-	TRBJ2-3	TRBD2	TGCAGTGCTAGTCCCAGGGGAGGTCTGCTAGCGGGGGGTGCAGATACGCAGTATTTT	CSASPRGGLLAGGADTQYF
TRBV4-3	-	TRBJ2-3	-	TGCGCCAGCAGCCCCTCGGGGTGGGAGTTGGCAGATACGCAGTATTTT	CASSPSGWELADTQYF
TRBV19	-	TRBJ1-5	-	TGTGCCAGTAGTATAGGGGCGGGGAGCAATCAGCCCCAGCATTTT	CASSIGAGSNQPQHF
TRBV30	-	TRBJ2-7	TRBD2	TGTGCCTGGGCTAGCGGGGGACGCTACGAGCAGTACTTC	CAWASGGRYEQYF
TRBV28	-	TRBJ1-1	TRBD1	TGTGCCAGCAGTAGGCACAGGGGGGGACGGGGCACTGAAGCTTTCTTT	CASSRHRGGRGTEAFF
TRBV9	-	TRBJ2-1	-	TGTGCCAGCAGCGTAGACGGGCTAAGGGGCAATGAGCAGTTCTTC	CASSVDGLRGNEQFF
TRBV6-7	-	TRBJ1-5	TRBD1	TGTGCCAGTGACAGGGGAGGGGGCCATCAGCCCCAGCATTTT	CASDRGGGHQPQHF
TRBV28	-	TRBJ1-2	TRBD1	TGTGCCAGCAGCACAACACACCAGACAGGGAGCCATGGCTACACCTTC	CASSTTHQTGSHGYTF
TRBV12-3/TRBV12-4	-	TRBJ2-7	-	TGTGCCAGCAGTTTCTCCCTTTACGAGCAGTACTTC	CASSFSLYEQYF
TRBV14	-	TRBJ1-2	TRBD1	TGTGCCAGCAGCCCACTGACAGGGATCGGTGGCTACACCTTC	CASSPLTGIGGYTF
TRBV25-1	-	TRBJ1-1	-	TGTGCCACCCTAGGGCAGGGAGGGACTGAAGCTTTCTTT	CATLGQGGTEAFF
TRBV7-2	-	TRBJ1-2	TRBD1	TGTGCCAGCAGCTTCGGACAGGGAGGAGGATTAGGGGGCTACACCTTC	CASSFGQGGGLGGYTF
TRBV18	-	TRBJ2-2	-	TGTGCCAGCTCACGCGGGGCGCAGAACACCGGGGAGCTGTTTTTT	CASSRGAQNTGELFF